Following are 2 T cell receptor beta chains from one sample sequenced in a study of early T cells in non-severe SARS-CoV-2 infection. From the 5' RACE reads, TCRdb called clonotypes with MiXCR, one entry per CDR3 protein. The table has some 30,000 distinct CDR3 sequences, approximately 2.9% seen once. Sequencing was done on a sample of whole blood. These receptors originate from an adult who was a healthcare worker with PCR-confirmed SARS-CoV-2 infection or an uninfected control (not recorded which).

This clonotype was seen at least ten times. The chain carries TRBV12-5 and TRBJ2-4; tentatively, D is TRBD1 or TRBD2 (5 bases each). Trimming stripped 3 bases from V and 7 bases from J, with 16 bases between. Per germline, CDR1 LGHNT and CDR2 FRNRAP. This CDR3 has 15 amino acids. The CDR3 nucleotides read TGTGCTAGTGGTTTCGGGACGACAGAGTTGAACATTCAGTACTTC. The encoded protein is CASGFGTTELNIQYF.

This clonotype was found many times. J is TRBJ2-1 and V is TRBV11-2; D possibly corresponds to TRBD1 (5 bases). The CDR3 sequence is 14 residues long. The V gene's germline CDR1 is SGHAT and CDR2 FQNNGV. Trimming cost V 5 bases and J 7 bases, with 15 bases left between them. In nucleotides, the CDR3 is TGTGCCAGCAGCCCGCTCTTGGCAGGGAATGAGCAGTTCTTC. The encoded protein is CASSPLLAGNEQFF.